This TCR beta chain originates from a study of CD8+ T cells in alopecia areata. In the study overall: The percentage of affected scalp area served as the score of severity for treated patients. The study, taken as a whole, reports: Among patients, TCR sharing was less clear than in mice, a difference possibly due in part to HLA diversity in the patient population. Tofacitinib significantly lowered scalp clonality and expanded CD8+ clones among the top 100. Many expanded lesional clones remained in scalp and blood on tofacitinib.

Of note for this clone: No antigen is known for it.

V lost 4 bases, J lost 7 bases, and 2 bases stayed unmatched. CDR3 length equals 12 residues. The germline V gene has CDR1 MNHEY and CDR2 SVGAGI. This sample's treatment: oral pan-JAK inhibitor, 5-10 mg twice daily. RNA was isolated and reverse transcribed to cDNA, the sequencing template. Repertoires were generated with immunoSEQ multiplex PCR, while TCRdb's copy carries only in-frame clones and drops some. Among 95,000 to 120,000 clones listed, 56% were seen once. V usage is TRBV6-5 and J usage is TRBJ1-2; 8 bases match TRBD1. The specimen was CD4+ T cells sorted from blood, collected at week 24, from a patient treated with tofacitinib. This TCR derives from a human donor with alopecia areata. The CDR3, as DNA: TGTGCCAGCAGTTTCGGACAGGGTGGCTACACCTTC. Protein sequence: CASSFGQGGYTF.